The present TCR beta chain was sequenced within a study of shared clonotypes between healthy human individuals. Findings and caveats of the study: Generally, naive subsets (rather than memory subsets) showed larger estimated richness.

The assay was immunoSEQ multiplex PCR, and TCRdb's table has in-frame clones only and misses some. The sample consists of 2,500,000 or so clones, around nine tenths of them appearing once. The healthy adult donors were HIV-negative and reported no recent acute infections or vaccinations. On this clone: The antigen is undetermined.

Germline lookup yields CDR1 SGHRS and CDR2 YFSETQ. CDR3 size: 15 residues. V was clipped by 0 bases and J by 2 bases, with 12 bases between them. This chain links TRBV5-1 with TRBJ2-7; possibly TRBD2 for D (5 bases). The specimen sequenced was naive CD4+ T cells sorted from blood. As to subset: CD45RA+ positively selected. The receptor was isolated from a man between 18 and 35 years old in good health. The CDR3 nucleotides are TGCGCCAGCAGCTTGGAATCGGGGTCGGCCTACGAGCAGTACTTC. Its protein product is CASSLESGSAYEQYF.